These 20 T cell receptor beta chains originate from one sample sequenced in a study of blood T cell repertoires in COVID-19. TCRdb's copy holds only in-frame clones and misses some; the assay was immunoSEQ multiplex PCR. The sample yields 130,000 to 150,000 clones, roughly 80% seen once. The sample taken for sequencing was peripheral blood. The receptors here all came from a human donor in a cohort sampled during active COVID-19.

The genes are TRBV9 and TRBJ1-1; no clear D gene. Trimming left V 0 bases short and J 1 base short, with 7 bases between. This CDR3 spans 14 amino acids. The V gene's germline CDR1 is SGDLS and CDR2 YYNGEE. CDR3 amino acids: CASSVVERNTEAFF. The CDR3 nucleotides are TGTGCCAGCAGCGTAGTAGAGCGGAACACTGAAGCTTTCTTT.

The chain combines TRBV7-8 with TRBJ1-4; 7 bases are shared with TRBD1. CDR3 length: 15 residues. Germline loops: CDR1 SGHVS, CDR2 FQNEAQ. V gave up 4 bases and J gave up 3 bases; unmatched junction bases: 5. The CDR3 sequence: CASSSQGVANEKLFF. CDR3 nucleotide sequence: TGTGCCAGCAGCTCGCAGGGGGTTGCTAATGAAAAACTGTTTTTT.

The chain recombines TRBV7-9 with TRBJ1-4, with unresolved D. Germline CDR1 is SEHNR and CDR2 is FQNEAQ (reference sequence). The V end was cut by 7 bases, the J end by 0 bases, with 9 bases between. The CDR3 runs to 14 residues. CDR3 bases: TGTGCCAGCACCCTTATTTCAACTAATGAAAAACTGTTTTTT. This encodes CASTLISTNEKLFF.

The chain is built from TRBV5-5 and TRBJ1-1; TRBD1 agrees at 7 bases. V shed 5 bases, J shed 0 bases, and the junction held 7 bases outside the gene matches. This CDR3 is 15 amino acids long. Per the germline V gene, CDR1 is SGHKS and CDR2 is YYEKEE (reference sequence). The CDR3 is CASRYYRGLNTEAFF. The CDR3 DNA sequence: TGTGCCAGCAGATACTACAGGGGTCTGAACACTGAAGCTTTCTTT.

In its sample, this clone was seen a few times. The J gene is TRBJ2-3, the V gene TRBV7-2; D possibly corresponds to TRBD2 (5 bases). Trimming took 1 base from V and 3 from J, leaving 5 bases between them. Germline V CDR1 and CDR2: SGHTA, FQGNSA. This CDR3 region has 13 residues. The CDR3 region is CASSLGGTDTQYF. CDR3 nucleotide sequence: TGTGCCAGCAGCTTAGGAGGGACAGATACGCAGTATTTT.

V is TRBV6-1 and J is TRBJ2-2, with a possible D match to TRBD2 (5 bases). This CDR3 comprises 15 residues. Germline CDR1 reads MNHNS; CDR2 reads SASEGT. With 2 bases removed from V and 6 bases from J, the gap between germline ends came to 13 bases. Written as DNA, the CDR3 is TGTGCCAGCAGTGAATTGGCCGAGAGGGCCGGGGAGCTGTTTTTT. Protein: CASSELAERAGELFF.

CDR3 sequence reads: CASSLVGGRGYEQYF. The CDR3 DNA sequence: TGTGCCAGCAGCTTGGTCGGGGGGCGCGGGTACGAGCAGTACTTC. The chain combines TRBV5-4 with TRBJ2-7, with D possibly TRBD2 on 7 matching bases. CDR3 length equals 15 residues. Germline CDR1 reads SGHNT; CDR2 reads YYREEE (reference sequence). V gave up 0 bases and J gave up 4 bases, with 14 bases separating them.

A single count supports this clone. The chain recombines TRBV11-2 with TRBJ2-3; a possible D gene is TRBD1 (6 bases). V was shortened by 1 base and J by 7 bases, with 12 bases between the two germline ends. In germline, CDR1 is SGHAT, CDR2 FQNNGV. CDR3 length: 14 amino acids. CDR3 in amino acids: CASSLGPRGNTQYF. Written as DNA, the CDR3 is TGTGCCAGCAGCTTAGGGCCCAGGGGTAATACGCAGTATTTT.

J is TRBJ2-3 and V is TRBV23-1; possibly TRBD2 for D (5 bases). TRBV23-1 is assigned to the ORF class and has an uncertain function. The ends were cut back, 3 bases at V and 0 bases at J, with 16 bases in the middle. This CDR3 spans 17 amino acids. The CDR3, as DNA: TGCGCCAGCAGTCACCCCCCGAGGGAGCGTAGCACAGATACGCAGTATTTT. Its translation is CASSHPPRERSTDTQYF.

The V call is TRBV3-1 (or the pseudogene TRBV3-2), the J call TRBJ2-2; D not resolved. V lost 1 base to trimming and J lost 10 bases, with 10 bases between them. The germline V gene has CDR1 LGHDT and CDR2 YNNKEL (reference sequence). The CDR3 is made up of 13 amino acids. The CDR3, as DNA: TGTGCCAGCAGCCAAGCTGTCTTCGTGGAGCTGTTTTTT. Encoded protein: CASSQAVFVELFF.

The chain employs TRBV11-2 and TRBJ2-2; no reliable D call. The CDR3 sequence is 12 residues long. The V end was cut by 1 base, the J end by 7 bases, with 4 bases between. Germline loops: CDR1 SGHAT, CDR2 FQNNGV. DNA for the CDR3: TGTGCCAGCAGCTTAGTCGGCGGGGAGCTGTTTTTT. Amino acids: CASSLVGGELFF.

This rearrangement joins TRBV25-1 to TRBJ1-2; D is unclear. The CDR3 runs to 15 residues. Trimming cost V 6 bases and J 4 bases, with 18 bases left between them. CDR1 is MGHDK, CDR2 SYGVNS, per germline. The CDR3 spells CASRTKEAGSYGYTF. DNA of the CDR3: TGTGCCAGCAGAACCAAAGAGGCCGGCAGCTATGGCTACACCTTC.

In this sample, this clone turned up once. The gene calls are TRBV19 and TRBJ2-6; TRBD1 matches at 9 bases. Germline-derived CDR1 and CDR2 are LNHDA and SQIVND (reference sequence). V dropped 9 bases and J dropped 4; count of bases not matched to a gene: 7. The CDR3 runs to 15 residues. The CDR3 DNA follows: TGTGCCAGCTGGGACAGGGCTTCCGGGGCCAACGTCCTGACTTTC. Translating it yields CASWDRASGANVLTF.

The chain uses TRBV6-6 and TRBJ2-5; perhaps TRBD2 as D (6 bases). Germline V gene sequence: CDR1 MNHNY, CDR2 SVGAGI (reference sequence). Trimming removed 6 bases at V and 1 base at J, with 12 bases between. CDR3 length: 14 amino acids. CDR3 sequence (DNA): TGTGCCAGCAGGAAAGGACTAAGCCAAGAGACCCAGTACTTC. Its translation: CASRKGLSQETQYF.

As to this clone: The junction shows a germline mismatch at one end, possibly a read error. This chain links TRBV2 with TRBJ2-3; the match to TRBD1 covers 10 bases. CDR1 and CDR2 from the germline V gene are SNHLY and FYNNEI. The CDR3 runs 15 residues. This CDR3 reads CASSALTGGTDTQYF. CDR3 bases: TGTGCCAGCAGTGCTCTGACAGGGGGCACGGATACGCAGTATTTT.

The chain combines TRBV7-6 with TRBJ2-3; 10 bases match TRBD2. From germline, CDR1 is SGHVS and CDR2 FNYEAQ. V lost 5 bases, J lost 0 bases, and 11 bases stayed unmatched. CDR3 length equals 18 residues. The DNA for the CDR3 is TGTGCCAGCAGCGCCCAACCTAGCGGGGGAACTAGCACAGATACGCAGTATTTT. It is translated as CASSAQPSGGTSTDTQYF.

The chain links TRBV4-3 to TRBJ2-7; D gene unclear. The CDR3 covers 15 residues. V was pared by 0 bases and J by 1 base, with 10 bases between. CDR1 and CDR2 from the germline V gene are LGHNA and YSLEER. The CDR3 bases are TGCGCCAGCAGCCAAGAACTATCCCATTCCTACGAGCAGTACTTC. Its translation is CASSQELSHSYEQYF.

This clone was found once. This sequence joins TRBV5-6 and TRBJ2-7; tentatively, D is TRBD2 (6 bases). CDR3 length: 14 amino acids. Per the germline V gene, CDR1 is SGHDT and CDR2 is YYEEEE. The V and J ends lost 4 bases and 3 bases respectively, with 14 bases between them. The CDR3 sequence is CASSVPGLNYEQYF. The CDR3 DNA reads as TGTGCCAGCAGCGTACCGGGACTGAACTACGAGCAGTACTTC.

The CDR3 region has the DNA TGTGCCAGCAGCCAAACCGGACAGAAACACACCGGGGAGCTGTTTTTT. It specifies CASSQTGQKHTGELFF. The chain couples TRBV3-1 (or the pseudogene TRBV3-2) to TRBJ2-2; weak D call: TRBD1 (6 bases). Germline CDR1 reads LGHDT; CDR2 reads YNNKEL (reference sequence). The CDR3 spans 16 residues. V was pared by 2 bases and J by 3 bases, with 13 bases between.

The chain links TRBV11-3 to TRBJ1-2; TRBD1 might be the D (5 bases). Germline CDR1 reads SGHNT; CDR2 reads YENEEA. This CDR3 contains 14 residues. The V and J ends lost 3 bases and 5 bases respectively, with 13 bases between them. The CDR3 coding sequence is TGTGCCAGCAGCTTTGGGGCCATTGGGTATGGCTACACCTTC. Its protein product is CASSFGAIGYGYTF.